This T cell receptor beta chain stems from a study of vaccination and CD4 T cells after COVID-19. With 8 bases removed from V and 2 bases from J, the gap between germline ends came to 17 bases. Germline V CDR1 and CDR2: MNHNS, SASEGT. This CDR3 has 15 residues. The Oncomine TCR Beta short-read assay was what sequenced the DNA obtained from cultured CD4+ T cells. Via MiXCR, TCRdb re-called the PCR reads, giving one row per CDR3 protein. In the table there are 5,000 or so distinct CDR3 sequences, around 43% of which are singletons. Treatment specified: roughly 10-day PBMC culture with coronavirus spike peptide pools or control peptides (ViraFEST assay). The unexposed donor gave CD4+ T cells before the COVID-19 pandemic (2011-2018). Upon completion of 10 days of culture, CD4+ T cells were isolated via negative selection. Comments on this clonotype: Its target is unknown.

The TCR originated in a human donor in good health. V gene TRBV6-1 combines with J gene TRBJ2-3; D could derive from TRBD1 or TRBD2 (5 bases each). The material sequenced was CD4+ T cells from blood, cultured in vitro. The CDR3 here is CASAGAGSFTDTQYF. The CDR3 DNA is TGTGCCAGCGCGGGTGCAGGGTCGTTCACAGATACGCAGTATTTT.